What follows are 12 T cell receptor beta chains derived from one specimen sequenced in a study of T cell changes during pregnancy in multiple sclerosis. The repertoire was sequenced with immunoSEQ multiplex PCR; TCRdb's copy has only in-frame clones and lacks some. Of some 94,000 clones in the sample, 75% to 95% were seen once. The sequencing here drew on peripheral blood, taken in the first trimester of pregnancy. These TCRs come from a female donor in good health, enrolled as a control in a pregnancy study.

The rearrangement joins TRBV6-5 to TRBJ1-4, with D possibly matching TRBD1 (6 bases). Trimming stripped 5 bases from V and 10 bases from J, with 14 bases between. The CDR3 has 13 residues. CDR1 is MNHEY and CDR2 is SVGAGI in the germline V gene. The CDR3 loop is CASSRQVEGKLFF. CDR3 sequence (DNA): TGTGCCAGCAGTAGACAGGTGGAAGGAAAACTGTTTTTT.

The V and J genes are TRBV11-3 and TRBJ2-5, with 13 bases identical to TRBD2. Trimming at V came to 3 bases and at J to 5 bases, leaving 6 bases not matched to a gene. Germline V gives CDR1 SGHNT, CDR2 YENEEA. The CDR3 contains 16 residues. The CDR3 here is CASSLGLAGSGETQYF. As DNA, the CDR3 is TGTGCCAGCAGCTTGGGACTAGCGGGGAGTGGGGAGACCCAGTACTTC.

The V call is TRBV29-1, the J call TRBJ1-2; 8 bases line up with TRBD1. Germline V gene lookup returns CDR1 SQVTM and CDR2 ANQGSEA. J was trimmed by 6 bases and V by 4 bases; bases with no gene match: 7. The CDR3 sequence is 13 residues long. CDR3 region: CSVAAGGEDGYTF. CDR3 DNA sequence: TGCAGCGTTGCGGCAGGGGGCGAGGATGGCTACACCTTC.

V and J are TRBV30 and TRBJ2-7, with TRBD1 matching 8 bases. Looked up from germline, CDR1 is GTSNPN and CDR2 is SVGIG (reference sequence). V shed 0 bases and J 2 bases; nucleotides not matched to a gene: 9. There are 16 residues in the CDR3. Here the CDR3 reads CAWSVRGTGSTYEQYF. For the CDR3, the DNA is TGTGCCTGGAGTGTACGAGGGACAGGCAGCACCTACGAGCAGTACTTC.

CDR3 in DNA: TGTGCCAGCTCATCCTTTGAGGGCGAGCAGTACTTC. Amino acids: CASSSFEGEQYF. The chain links TRBV18 to TRBJ2-7; D is perhaps TRBD2 (5 bases). Germline V CDR1 and CDR2: KGHSH, LQKENI. Deletions cut 5 bases from V and 6 bases from J, with 11 bases between. This CDR3 spans 12 amino acids.

The V gene is TRBV6-1, the J gene TRBJ1-1; 7 nucleotides match TRBD1. The CDR3 spans 13 residues. Germline V gene lookup returns CDR1 MNHNS and CDR2 SASEGT. Trimming at V came to 11 bases and at J to 4 bases, leaving 10 bases not matched to a gene. The CDR3 sequence is CAGRQGQSTEAFF. The CDR3 nucleotides are TGTGCCGGTCGACAGGGTCAGAGCACTGAAGCTTTCTTT.

The gene calls are TRBV5-6 and TRBJ2-7, with 8 bases lining up with TRBD1. V lost 1 base, J lost 4 bases, and 4 bases stayed unmatched. CDR1 is SGHDT and CDR2 is YYEEEE in the germline V gene. This CDR3 region has 14 residues. CDR3 coding DNA: TGTGCCAGCAGCTTGTGGACAGGGTTTTACGAGCAGTACTTC. Protein product: CASSLWTGFYEQYF.

V and J are TRBV9 and TRBJ2-5; 8 bases map to TRBD2. The V and J ends lost 4 bases and 4 bases, in that order; junction bases with no gene match: 9. CDR1 SGDLS and CDR2 YYNGEE come from the germline V gene. This CDR3 has 15 amino acids. The CDR3 protein is CASSTTGGPAETQYF. The CDR3 DNA reads as TGTGCCAGCAGCACGACGGGGGGGCCGGCAGAGACCCAGTACTTC. Full variable domain (rest looked up from reference TRBV9 and TRBJ2-5): DSGVTQTPKHLITATGQRVTLRCSPRSGDLSVYWYQQSLDQGLQFLIQYYNGEERAKGNILERFSAQQFPDLHSELNLSSLELGDSALYFCASSTTGGPAETQYFGPGTRLLVL.

The chain carries TRBV2 and TRBJ2-6, with D perhaps matching TRBD1 (6 bases). Trimming left V 3 bases short and J 4 bases short, with 13 bases between. The CDR3 covers 16 residues. Germline CDR1 SNHLY, CDR2 FYNNEI. The CDR3 nucleotides are TGTGCCAGCAGTGACGCCGGACAGTTCGGGGCCAACGTCCTGACTTTC. This codes for CASSDAGQFGANVLTF.

V is TRBV2 and J is TRBJ2-3; 9 bases line up with TRBD2. CDR1 and CDR2 from the germline V gene are SNHLY and FYNNEI. Unmatched junction bases numbered 3, after V lost 0 bases and J lost 2 bases. CDR3 size: 16 residues. The CDR3 protein is CASSEARGGTTDTQYF. For the CDR3, the DNA is TGTGCCAGCAGTGAAGCGCGGGGGGGTACCACAGATACGCAGTATTTT.

The chain uses TRBV6-5 and TRBJ1-5, with unresolved D. Trimming removed 6 bases at V and 1 base at J, with 10 bases between. In germline, CDR1 is MNHEY, CDR2 SVGAGI. This CDR3 contains 14 residues. Here the CDR3 DNA reads TGTGCCAGCAGGGGCTTGGAAAGCAATCAGCCCCAGCATTTT. Its translation is CASRGLESNQPQHF.

The V and J genes are TRBV7-9 and TRBJ2-2; D unclear. V was trimmed by 1 base and J by 6 bases, leaving 6 bases between them. From germline, CDR1 is SEHNR and CDR2 FQNEAQ (reference sequence). The CDR3 length is 13 residues. This CDR3 reads CASSLESSGELFF. Written as DNA, the CDR3 is TGTGCCAGCAGCTTAGAAAGCTCCGGGGAGCTGTTTTTT.